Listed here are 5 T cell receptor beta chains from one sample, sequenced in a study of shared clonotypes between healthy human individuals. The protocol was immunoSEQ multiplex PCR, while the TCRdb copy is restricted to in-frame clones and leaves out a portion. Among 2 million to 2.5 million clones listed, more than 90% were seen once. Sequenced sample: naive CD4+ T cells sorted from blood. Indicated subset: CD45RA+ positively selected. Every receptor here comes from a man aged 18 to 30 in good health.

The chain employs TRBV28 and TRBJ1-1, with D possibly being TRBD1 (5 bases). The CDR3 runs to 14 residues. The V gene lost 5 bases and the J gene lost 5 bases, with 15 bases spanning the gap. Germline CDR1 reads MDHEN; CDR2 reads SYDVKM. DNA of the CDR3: TGTGCCAGCAGTCCCCCGAAGGGGAGTACTGAAGCTTTCTTT. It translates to CASSPPKGSTEAFF.

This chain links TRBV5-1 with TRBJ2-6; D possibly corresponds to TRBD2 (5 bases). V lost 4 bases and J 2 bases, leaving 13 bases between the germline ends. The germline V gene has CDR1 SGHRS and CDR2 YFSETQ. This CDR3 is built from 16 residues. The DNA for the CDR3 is TGCGCCAGCAGCCCCGGACTTGTCCCTGGGGCCAACGTCCTGACTTTC. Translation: CASSPGLVPGANVLTF.

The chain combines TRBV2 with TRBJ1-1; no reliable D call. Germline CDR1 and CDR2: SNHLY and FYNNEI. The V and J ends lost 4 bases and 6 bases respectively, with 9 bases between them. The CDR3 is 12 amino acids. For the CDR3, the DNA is TGTGCCAGCAGTGCAGAAATGGCTGAAGCTTTCTTT. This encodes CASSAEMAEAFF. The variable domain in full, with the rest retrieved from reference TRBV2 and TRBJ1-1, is EPEVTQTPSHQVTQMGQEVILRCVPISNHLYFYWYRQILGQKVEFLVSFYNNEISEKSEIFDDQFSVERPDGSNFTLKIRSTKLEDSAMYFCASSAEMAEAFFGQGTRLTVV.

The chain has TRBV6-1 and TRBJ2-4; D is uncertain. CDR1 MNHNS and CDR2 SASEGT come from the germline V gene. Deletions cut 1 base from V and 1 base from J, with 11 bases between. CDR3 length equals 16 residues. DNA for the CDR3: TGTGCCAGCAGTGAAGTTGGGGTAAAGGCCAAAAACATTCAGTACTTC. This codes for CASSEVGVKAKNIQYF.

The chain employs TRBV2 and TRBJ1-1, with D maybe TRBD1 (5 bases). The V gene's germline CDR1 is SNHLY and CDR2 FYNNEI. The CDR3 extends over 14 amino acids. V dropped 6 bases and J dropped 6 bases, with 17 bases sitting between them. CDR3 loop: CASSWGPPDAEAFF. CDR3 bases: TGTGCCAGCAGCTGGGGACCCCCGGACGCTGAAGCTTTCTTT.